This TCR beta chain emerged from a study of CD8+CD57+ T cells in acquired aplastic anemia. Study-wide background: Mean DNA quantity obtained from sorted CD4+ and CD8+ cells was around 2.9 ug. Reads per healthy sample averaged about 10 million (CD4+) and about 12 million (CD8+).

The length of the CDR3 is 13 residues. Germline CDR1 reads SQVTM; CDR2 reads ANQGSEA. V lost 6 bases and J 5 bases, leaving 13 bases between the germline ends. General observations from the study: Patients and controls turned out to have roughly 31 CD8+ CDR3 sequences in common. The study found no significant CD8+ Simpson's diversity difference between patients and controls.

Genomic DNA acted as the template from which TCR beta VDJ combination and CDR3 sequence profiling were carried out. MiXCR, run by TCRdb on the reads, gives a single entry per CDR3 protein. Altogether roughly 86,000 distinct CDR3 sequences are present, under 50% being singletons, with the ten largest covering over 50%. Concerning this clonotype: Its antigen is not identified.

This TCR derives from a human donor in good health, serving as a control. V and J are TRBV29-1 and TRBJ1-4, with D possibly matching TRBD1 (5 bases). The sequenced sample consisted of sorted CD4+, CD8+, or CD8+CD57+ T cells (not recorded which) from PBMCs. The CDR3 DNA reads TGCAGCGTCGGGGACGGGTTGAATGAAAAACTGTTTTTT. Translated, it gives CSVGDGLNEKLFF.